The present T cell receptor beta chain was sequenced within a study of shared clonotypes between healthy human individuals. Looking at the study overall: Per donor, three plates held CD4 naive cells, three held CD4 memory, two held CD8 naive and one held CD8 memory. Study-level findings and limits: The donor pool, a small one, limited the genetic and exposure-history diversity represented. Several donors showed sharing of around 5% of naive CD4 clonotypes.

Points on this clone: What it binds is not known. At one end the junction does not follow the germline gene, possibly because of a read error.

Measured with immunoSEQ multiplex PCR; TCRdb has only the in-frame clones, and not every one. The table records around 2.5 million clones, under 95% of them present only once. The source is a man aged 18-30 years in good health. Some clones in this sample may be carry-over from other donors' samples. The sample was naive CD4+ T cells from PBMCs. Regarding subset: CD45RA+ positively selected.

CDR3 nucleotides: TGTGCCAGCAGATTGGCGGCTAGCGGAGTCTACAATGAGCAGTTCTTC. Amino acids: CASRLAASGVYNEQFF. V gene TRBV5-4 combines with J gene TRBJ2-1, with TRBD2 matching over 7 bases. In germline, CDR1 is SGHNT, CDR2 YYREEE (reference sequence). There are 16 residues in the CDR3.